These 4 T cell receptor beta chains were all obtained from the same sample, sequenced in a study of resident and recirculating memory T cells in vitiligo. Using immunoSEQ multiplex PCR, the repertoire was profiled, and TCRdb retains in-frame clones only, with some absent. The sample has some 70,000 clones; 90% to 95% are singletons. The sample comprised blood. The receptors originated from a male donor with vitiligo.

The V gene is TRBV19, the J gene TRBJ1-2; D is uncertain. This CDR3 is built from 14 residues. V lost 8 bases and J lost 4, with 17 bases in between. CDR1 is LNHDA and CDR2 is SQIVND in the germline V gene (reference sequence). The DNA of the CDR3 is TGTGCCAGTTCTACTCCGGGGAACATCTATGGCTACACCTTC. Protein product: CASSTPGNIYGYTF.

This clone was counted a single time. This chain uses TRBV7-9 with TRBJ2-1; possible D gene TRBD2, 6 bases. The germline V gene has CDR1 SEHNR and CDR2 FQNEAQ (reference sequence). The V end lost 2 bases, the J end lost 8 bases, and 16 bases lay between the germline ends. There are 15 residues in the CDR3. As DNA, the CDR3 is TGTGCCAGCAGCTTAACTGCGGGGCTTTGGGATGAGCAGTTCTTC. Translated, it gives CASSLTAGLWDEQFF.

V gene TRBV15 combines with J gene TRBJ1-4; TRBD1 might be the D (6 bases). The CDR3 length is 11 residues. Trimming took 3 bases from V and 12 from J, leaving 8 bases between them. CDR1 is LNHNV and CDR2 is YYDKDF in the germline V gene (reference sequence). CDR3 in amino acids: CATSSHRELFF. For the CDR3, the DNA is TGTGCCACCAGCAGCCACAGGGAACTGTTTTTT.

V is TRBV2 and J is TRBJ1-1, with D maybe TRBD1 (6 bases). The CDR3 loop spans 14 amino acids. CDR1 is SNHLY, CDR2 FYNNEI, per germline. The germline V and J ends were trimmed by 10 bases and 0 bases, with 15 bases remaining between them. This chain's CDR3 is CAKGDTELNTEAFF. Here the CDR3 DNA reads TGTGCCAAGGGGGACACCGAGCTGAACACTGAAGCTTTCTTT.